The T cell receptor beta chain under discussion was sequenced for a study of PD-1 blockade in classical Hodgkin lymphoma. Study-level results: Diminished baseline TCR diversity has been reported in newly diagnosed patients relative to healthy donors.

Using immunoSEQ multiplex PCR, the repertoire was profiled, and TCRdb retains in-frame clones only, with some absent. The sample carries roughly 100,000 clones, about nine tenths recorded once. As to this clone: The antigen remains unidentified.

As to time point: cycle 4 day 1 (C4D1), after more than five weeks of nivolumab. Every patient had relapsed following autologous stem cell transplantation, and cohorts differed in brentuximab vedotin exposure. Looked up from germline, CDR1 is MDHEN and CDR2 is SYDVKM. The CDR3 is made up of 14 amino acids. V was clipped by 8 bases and J by 8 bases, with 19 bases between them. The chain carries TRBV28 and TRBJ2-1, with a possible D match to TRBD2 (5 bases). The specimen comprised peripheral blood mononuclear cells (PBMCs), sampled before the fourth cycle of nivolumab. The receptor was isolated from a human donor with classical Hodgkin lymphoma. In DNA, the CDR3 is TGTGCCAGCTGTCGACTGGCGGGTGGCTATGAGCAGTTCTTC. It codes for CASCRLAGGYEQFF.